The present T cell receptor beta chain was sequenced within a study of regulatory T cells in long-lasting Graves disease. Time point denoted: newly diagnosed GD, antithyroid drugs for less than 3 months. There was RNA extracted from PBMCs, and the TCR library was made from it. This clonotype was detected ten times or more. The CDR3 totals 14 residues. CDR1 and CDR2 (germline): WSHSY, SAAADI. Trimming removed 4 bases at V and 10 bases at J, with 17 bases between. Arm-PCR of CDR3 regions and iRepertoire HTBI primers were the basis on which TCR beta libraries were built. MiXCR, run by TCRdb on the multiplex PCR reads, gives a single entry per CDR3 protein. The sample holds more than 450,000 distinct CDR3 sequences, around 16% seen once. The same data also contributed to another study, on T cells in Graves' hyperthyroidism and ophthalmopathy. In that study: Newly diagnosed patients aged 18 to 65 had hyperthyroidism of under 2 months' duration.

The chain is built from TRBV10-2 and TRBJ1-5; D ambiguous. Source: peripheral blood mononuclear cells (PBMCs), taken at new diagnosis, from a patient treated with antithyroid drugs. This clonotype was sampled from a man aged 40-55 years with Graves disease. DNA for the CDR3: TGCGCCAGCAGTGCCCGACCTGGCCCGAATCCCCAGCATTTT. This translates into CASSARPGPNPQHF.